This TCR beta chain appears in the sequencing data of a study of shared T cell receptors in the human thymus. Profiled with immunoSEQ multiplex PCR; TCRdb holds only in-frame clones, not every one. The sample has fewer than 700,000 clones, 88% seen once. This clone was detected only once. V was shortened by 5 bases and J by 2 bases, with 10 bases between the two germline ends. The germline V gene encodes CDR1 LNHNV and CDR2 YYDKDF (reference sequence). The length of the CDR3 is 14 residues. These records were also assigned to another study, of human thymus T cells. As reported in that work: Corrective cardiac operations yielded the resected thymus tissue. Within thymic and blood repertoires, V and J gene usage appeared to be biased.

The receptor was isolated from a boy in the first two years of life with a congenital heart defect. Sequencing input: thymocytes. This chain uses TRBV15 with TRBJ2-1; TRBD2 might be the D (6 bases). CDR3 sequence reads: CATSGLATYNEQFF. DNA of the CDR3: TGTGCCACCAGCGGGCTAGCGACCTACAATGAGCAGTTCTTC.